This TCR beta chain was found in a study of blood T cell repertoires in COVID-19. In the study overall: Spain, Italy and the United States supplied samples that represented acute and convalescent COVID-19.

Authors' analysis steps: Reference gene primer amplification yielded estimated nucleated cell counts. Assay: immunoSEQ multiplex PCR; the TCRdb copy retains only in-frame clones and omits some. V and J calls and clone size are given by that table; D and trimming were obtained from the DNA. The data hold over 250,000 clones, with more than 70% observed a single time. V was trimmed by 5 bases and J by 5 bases, leaving 21 bases between them. Germline CDR1 and CDR2: SGHAT and FQNNGV. The CDR3 runs 16 residues. Sequences were obtained from peripheral blood. The chain uses TRBV11-2 and TRBJ2-5, with D perhaps matching TRBD2 (6 bases). The receptor was derived from a woman between 40 and 55 years old who had recovered from COVID-19. The CDR3 protein is CASSQGGQGSVETQYF. The CDR3 DNA follows: TGTGCCAGCAGCCAAGGAGGGCAGGGTAGCGTGGAGACCCAGTACTTC.